These 17 T cell receptor beta chains share one sample of origin, sequenced in a study of metastatic and nonmetastatic thyroid tumors. TCRdb reassembled clones from the PCR reads with MiXCR. Among 72,000 or so clones listed, more than 15% were seen once. Thyroid surgery was performed in patients who had received no treatment beforehand. The sample consisted of blood. The receptors shown here come from a female donor with papillary thyroid cancer or a benign thyroid nodule (not recorded which). Some clones in this sample may be carry-over from other donors' samples.

The chain recombines TRBV7-9 with TRBJ1-2; D is possibly TRBD1 (5 bases). In germline, CDR1 is SEHNR, CDR2 FQNEAQ (reference sequence). Deletions cut 7 bases from V and 10 bases from J, with 22 bases between. This CDR3 is 14 amino acids long. This CDR3 reads CASISNGAGDVYTF. CDR3 nucleotide sequence: TGTGCCAGCATCTCCAACGGGGCAGGCGATGTCTACACCTTC.

This clone appeared many times. The chain employs TRBV18 and TRBJ2-3; D may match TRBD1 or TRBD2 (5 bases each). Per the germline V gene, CDR1 is KGHSH and CDR2 is LQKENI. CDR3 size: 16 residues. Trimming shortened V by 5 bases and J by 2 bases, and 17 bases separated the two germline ends. Here the CDR3 reads CASSTTGTDSTDTQYF. The CDR3 DNA sequence: TGTGCCAGCTCAACTACCGGGACGGACTCCACAGATACGCAGTATTTT.

Only one count was recorded for this clone. CDR3 in amino acids: CASSLFGTGGSDTQYF. The CDR3 DNA follows: TGCGCCAGCAGCTTGTTCGGGACAGGGGGTTCGGATACGCAGTATTTT. The chain recombines TRBV5-1 with TRBJ2-3; 11 bases are shared with TRBD1. Trimming at V came to 1 base and at J to 6 bases, leaving 7 bases not matched to a gene. CDR1 and CDR2 from the germline V gene are SGHRS and YFSETQ. This CDR3 contains 16 residues.

The gene calls are TRBV29-1 and TRBJ2-5; D call uncertain. The CDR3 is 15 residues long. Trimming stripped 7 bases from V and 5 bases from J, with 23 bases between. CDR1 and CDR2 (germline): SQVTM, ANQGSEA. The CDR3 DNA is TGCAGCGCTGGACCGTTACCCAACTTCCAGGAGACCCAGTACTTC. As protein: CSAGPLPNFQETQYF.

This clone was recorded at least ten times. V is TRBV5-1 and J is TRBJ2-2; 9 positions match TRBD1. V was clipped by 5 bases and J by 5 bases; unmatched bases: 4. Germline values: CDR1 SGHRS, CDR2 YFSETQ. This CDR3 has 14 residues. The CDR3 sequence: CASSPGQGTGELFF. DNA for the CDR3: TGCGCCAGCAGTCCAGGACAGGGGACCGGGGAGCTGTTTTTT.

The sample holds a few counts of this clone. This chain connects TRBV20-1 to TRBJ2-4, with TRBD2 matching 11 bases. The CDR3 is 17 amino acids. Germline V gives CDR1 DFQATT, CDR2 SNEGSKA (reference sequence). V lost 6 bases to trimming and J lost 0 bases; unmatched junction nucleotides: 10. The CDR3 sequence: CSAGTQGLAGAKNIQYF. The CDR3 DNA reads TGCAGTGCCGGAACACAAGGACTAGCGGGAGCCAAAAACATTCAGTACTTC.

The chain uses TRBV20-1 and TRBJ2-5; 7 nucleotides agree with TRBD1. The CDR3 spans 15 residues. The germline CDR1 and CDR2 sequences are DFQATT and SNEGSKA (reference sequence). The trim removed 3 bases at V and 2 bases at J, leaving 9 bases unmatched. In nucleotides, the CDR3 is TGCAGTGCTAGGTCTGGACAGGTGGGTCAAGAGACCCAGTACTTC. It is translated as CSARSGQVGQETQYF.

This clone has a count of ten or more. The chain combines TRBV5-1 with TRBJ2-5; 7 bases agree with TRBD2. CDR3 length: 16 amino acids. Trimming cost V 4 bases and J 5 bases; bases outside gene matches: 14. CDR1 is SGHRS and CDR2 is YFSETQ in the germline V gene. The chain's CDR3 is CASSLGPTGGGETQYF. DNA of the CDR3: TGCGCCAGCAGCCTGGGCCCTACGGGAGGTGGGGAGACCCAGTACTTC.

This clone was counted only a few times. The V gene is TRBV6-2 or TRBV6-3, the J gene TRBJ1-1, with no clear D. V was clipped by 2 bases and J by 4 bases, with 8 bases between them. This CDR3 comprises 13 residues. CDR1 MNHEY and CDR2 SVGEGT come from the germline V gene. In DNA form, the CDR3 reads TGTGCCAGCAGTTACGGGTGTGTCACTGAAGCTTTCTTT. Translating it yields CASSYGCVTEAFF.

This clone was counted between two and nine times. The V gene is TRBV27, the J gene TRBJ1-5, with 7 bases aligning to TRBD1. Germline lookup yields CDR1 MNHEY and CDR2 SMNVEV (reference sequence). Unmatched junction bases numbered 8, after V lost 5 bases and J lost 4 bases. The CDR3 extends over 15 amino acids. DNA of the CDR3: TGTGCCAGCAGTCCACTCCAGGGGGTTAATCAGCCCCAGCATTTT. Amino acids: CASSPLQGVNQPQHF.

This clone was counted once. The rearrangement links TRBV5-8 to TRBJ2-7; either TRBD1 or TRBD2 may fit D (5 bases each). The V end was cut by 5 bases, the J end by 0 bases, with 15 bases between. Looked up from germline, CDR1 is SGHTS and CDR2 is YDEGEE. This CDR3 contains 15 residues. CDR3: CASRGDGYDSYEQYF. In DNA form, the CDR3 reads TGTGCCAGCAGGGGGGACGGGTATGACTCCTACGAGCAGTACTTC.

The chain recombines TRBV7-6 with TRBJ2-3; 11 bases agree with TRBD2. The CDR3 totals 15 residues. The V gene end was trimmed by 5 bases and the J gene end by 2 bases; junction bases not matched to a gene: 3. Germline loops: CDR1 SGHVS, CDR2 FNYEAQ. The chain's CDR3 is CASSVSGGATDTQYF. The CDR3 nucleotides are TGTGCCAGCAGCGTTAGCGGGGGGGCCACAGATACGCAGTATTTT.

This clone was counted many times. The gene calls are TRBV28 and TRBJ2-7; the match to TRBD2 covers 14 bases. CDR3 length: 14 amino acids. V trimming: 5 bases; J trimming: 4 bases; junction bases outside the gene matches: 1. Germline V gene data show CDR1 as MDHEN and CDR2 as SYDVKM. The chain's CDR3 is CASSGTSGSYEQYF. The DNA of the CDR3 is TGTGCCAGCAGTGGGACTAGCGGGAGTTACGAGCAGTACTTC.

The chain is built from TRBV20-1 and TRBJ1-2, with D possibly TRBD1 on 6 matching bases. Germline CDR1 is DFQATT and CDR2 is SNEGSKA (reference sequence). This CDR3 contains 12 residues. Trimming took 3 bases from V and 6 from J, leaving 11 bases between them. CDR3 amino acids: CSARWGGHGYTF. In nucleotides, the CDR3 is TGCAGTGCTAGGTGGGGGGGGCATGGCTACACCTTC.

This clone has ten or more counts. The chain couples TRBV5-1 to TRBJ2-2; 9 positions agree with TRBD1. This CDR3 region has 16 residues. V was clipped by 3 bases and J by 2 bases; unmatched bases: 5. Germline assignment: CDR1 SGHRS and CDR2 YFSETQ. The DNA of the CDR3 is TGCGCCAGCAGCTCGGAGGGACAGGGAAACACCGGGGAGCTGTTTTTT. It is translated as CASSSEGQGNTGELFF.

The rearrangement links TRBV30 to TRBJ1-1; 9 bases agree with TRBD1. The CDR3 has 15 amino acids. Germline CDR1 reads GTSNPN; CDR2 reads SVGIG (reference sequence). Trimming at V came to 4 bases and at J to 0 bases, leaving 6 bases not matched to a gene. CDR3 nucleotides: TGTGCCTGGATAGGGACAGGGCGTATGAACACTGAAGCTTTCTTT. Translated, it gives CAWIGTGRMNTEAFF.

This clone appeared a few times. The chain recombines TRBV12-3 or TRBV12-4 with TRBJ2-7, with 10 bases matching TRBD2. Unmatched junction bases numbered 3, after V lost 1 base and J lost 0 bases. The CDR3 covers 16 residues. The CDR3 coding sequence is TGTGCCAGCAGTTTAGGAAGACTAGCGGGCTCCTACGAGCAGTACTTC. It codes for CASSLGRLAGSYEQYF.